The 29 T cell receptor beta chains reported below all come from one sample, sequenced in a study of cytomegalovirus exposure and HLA in healthy donors. The primer mix had 60 Vbeta and 13 Jbeta primers. Repertoires were generated with immunoSEQ multiplex PCR, while TCRdb's copy carries only in-frame clones and drops some. The profile shows 150,000 to 200,000 clones, roughly 9.4% of them singletons. The sequencing input was PBMCs. These receptors were taken from a woman aged 25-40 years in good health and CMV-seropositive.

This clone appeared a single time. The rearrangement links TRBV5-1 to TRBJ2-3, with D maybe TRBD2 (6 bases). CDR3 length: 16 residues. Germline V gene lookup returns CDR1 SGHRS and CDR2 YFSETQ. Trimming shortened V by 0 bases and J by 4 bases, and 15 bases separated the two germline ends. CDR3 sequence: CASSLDWGGGADTQYF. CDR3 sequence (DNA): TGCGCCAGCAGCTTGGACTGGGGAGGAGGGGCAGATACGCAGTATTTT. The full variable domain, completed using reference TRBV5-1 and TRBJ2-3, is KAGVTQTPRYLIKTRGQQVTLSCSPISGHRSVSWYQQTPGQGLQFLFEYFSETQRNKGNFPGRFSGRQFSNSRSEMNVSTLELGDSALYLCASSLDWGGGADTQYFGPGTRLTVL.

This clone has more than one count but fewer than ten. CDR3 DNA sequence: TGTGCCAGCAGCCCAGGTCTGGGCATCCAAGAGACCCAGTACTTC. Protein: CASSPGLGIQETQYF. This chain joins TRBV25-1 and TRBJ2-5; D unresolved. The germline CDR1 and CDR2 sequences are MGHDK and SYGVNS. This CDR3 has 15 amino acids. Trimming shortened V by 6 bases and J by 1 base, and 15 bases separated the two germline ends.

This clone has just a few counts. This sequence joins TRBV6-5 and TRBJ1-5, with D perhaps TRBD1 (6 bases). Germline-derived CDR1 and CDR2 are MNHEY and SVGAGI. This CDR3 is 13 amino acids long. The V end was cut by 6 bases, the J end by 6 bases, with 12 bases between. CDR3 DNA sequence: TGTGCCAGCAGCCTACAGGGAAGTCAGCCCCAGCATTTT. Its translation is CASSLQGSQPQHF.

Only a few counts were recorded for this clone. The rearrangement joins TRBV14 to TRBJ1-1; D remains ambiguous. V lost 1 base, J lost 0 bases, and 3 bases lay in between. The CDR3 has 13 residues. The germline V gene encodes CDR1 SGHDN and CDR2 FVKESK. The CDR3 loop reads CASSQVMNTEAFF. The CDR3 bases are TGTGCCAGCAGCCAAGTAATGAACACTGAAGCTTTCTTT.

This chain joins TRBV27 and TRBJ2-7; 7 positions match TRBD1. V was clipped by 5 bases and J by 3 bases; unmatched bases: 10. Germline-derived CDR1 and CDR2 are MNHEY and SMNVEV (reference sequence). The CDR3 has 15 residues. For the CDR3, the DNA is TGTGCCAGCAGTCAAAGACAGGGAGACTTCTACGAGCAGTACTTC. This codes for CASSQRQGDFYEQYF.

The rearrangement links TRBV5-4 to TRBJ2-7; TRBD1 aligns across 11 bases. Germline-derived CDR1 and CDR2 are SGHNT and YYREEE (reference sequence). J gave up 7 bases and V 5 bases, and 8 bases lay outside the gene matches. The CDR3 runs to 14 residues. Here the CDR3 reads CASSPGGTGGEQYF. The CDR3 nucleotides are TGTGCCAGCAGTCCTGGAGGGACAGGGGGAGAGCAGTACTTC.

This clone has only a few counts. DNA of the CDR3: TGTGCCAGTAGTTCACGACTAGCGGCCTTGTCCTACGAGCAGTACTTC. Protein product: CASSSRLAALSYEQYF. This chain connects TRBV19 to TRBJ2-7; TRBD2 matches at 9 bases. V was clipped by 5 bases and J by 1 base; unmatched bases: 9. The CDR3 has 16 residues. Germline V gene data show CDR1 as LNHDA and CDR2 as SQIVND (reference sequence).

The sample holds a few counts of this clone. The chain couples TRBV5-1 to TRBJ2-2, with 7 bases lining up with TRBD1. The trim removed 2 bases at V and 6 bases at J, leaving 7 bases unmatched. This CDR3 region has 15 residues. Per germline, CDR1 SGHRS and CDR2 YFSETQ. This CDR3 reads CASSLLTGDPGELFF. CDR3 DNA sequence: TGCGCCAGCAGCTTATTAACAGGGGATCCCGGGGAGCTGTTTTTT.

This clone was seen a handful of times. J is TRBJ2-5 and V is TRBV5-6; a weak D match, TRBD2 (6 bases). V was cut by 4 bases and J by 9 bases, with 19 bases left in between. The CDR3 is 14 amino acids. CDR1 and CDR2 (germline): SGHDT, YYEEEE. CDR3 sequence (DNA): TGTGCCAGCAGCCCGGGAGTTGCCTCGTGGTCCCAGTACTTC. Residues: CASSPGVASWSQYF.

V and J are TRBV19 and TRBJ2-3; 14 bases are a match to TRBD2. Germline loops: CDR1 LNHDA, CDR2 SQIVND (reference sequence). After removal of 7 bases from V and 11 bases from J, the junction contained 14 bases not matched to a gene. The CDR3 has 16 amino acids. The DNA of the CDR3 is TGTGCCAGTACCTCTCGACTAGCGGGAGGGCTCTATGAGCAGTATTTT. It yields the protein CASTSRLAGGLYEQYF.

The chain has TRBV7-8 and TRBJ1-3, with D tentatively TRBD1 (6 bases). V lost 2 bases and J lost 0, with 14 bases in between. Germline V gene sequence: CDR1 SGHVS, CDR2 FQNEAQ. This CDR3 has 17 residues. CDR3: CASSLRGRANSGNTIYF. The CDR3, as DNA: TGTGCCAGCAGCTTAAGGGGGAGGGCTAACTCTGGAAACACCATATATTTT.

The chain uses TRBV2 and TRBJ2-5, with TRBD2 identical over 7 bases. CDR1 and CDR2 from the germline V gene are SNHLY and FYNNEI. V dropped 3 bases and J dropped 4; count of bases not matched to a gene: 8. The CDR3 length is 15 residues. In nucleotides, the CDR3 is TGTGCCAGCAGTGACAGCGGGATTAGAGGAGAGACCCAGTACTTC. Protein product: CASSDSGIRGETQYF.

This chain joins TRBV13 and TRBJ2-7, with D maybe TRBD2 (6 bases). The CDR3 is 14 residues long. The V gene lost 5 bases and the J gene lost 6 bases, with 17 bases spanning the gap. Germline CDR1 reads PRHDT; CDR2 reads FYEKMQ (reference sequence). The CDR3 reads CASSPKPMGGEQYF. The CDR3 DNA follows: TGTGCCAGCAGCCCAAAACCCATGGGGGGCGAGCAGTACTTC.

This clone was seen only a few times. The rearrangement uses TRBV12-5 and TRBJ2-3; D call uncertain. The CDR3 covers 16 residues. Trimming took off 1 base at V and 0 bases at J, with 11 bases between the two ends. Germline V lookup: CDR1 LGHNT, CDR2 FRNRAP. The CDR3 sequence is CASGLGADLSTDTQYF. In nucleotides, the CDR3 is TGTGCTAGTGGTTTGGGGGCAGACCTGAGCACAGATACGCAGTATTTT.

This clone was seen a few times. The chain recombines TRBV2 with TRBJ2-7, with 8 bases matching TRBD1. Germline V gene sequence: CDR1 SNHLY, CDR2 FYNNEI. This CDR3 contains 15 residues. With V trimmed by 6 bases and J by 3 bases, 10 bases remained unmatched. CDR3 sequence: CASRVDRGGIYEQYF. DNA for the CDR3: TGTGCCAGCAGGGTCGACAGGGGAGGTATCTACGAGCAGTACTTC.

This clone was seen a handful of times. V and J are TRBV29-1 and TRBJ1-2; D is ambiguous. Germline-derived CDR1 and CDR2 are SQVTM and ANQGSEA. The CDR3 covers 13 residues. V lost 5 bases and J lost 2, with 12 bases in between. The CDR3 sequence is CSVRRESNYGYTF. CDR3 DNA sequence: TGCAGCGTTCGACGGGAATCCAACTATGGCTACACCTTC.

This clone was seen only a few times. This chain uses TRBV19 with TRBJ1-5; D is unclear. The CDR3 covers 12 residues. Deletions cut 5 bases from V and 3 bases from J, with 5 bases between. The germline V gene has CDR1 LNHDA and CDR2 SQIVND (reference sequence). For the CDR3, the DNA is TGTGCCAGTAGTGTCTTCAATCAGCCCCAGCATTTT. It is translated as CASSVFNQPQHF. Full variable domain (outside the CDR3, taken from reference TRBV19 and TRBJ1-5): DGGITQSPKYLFRKEGQNVTLSCEQNLNHDAMYWYRQDPGQGLRLIYYSQIVNDFQKGDIAEGYSVSREKKESFPLTVTSAQKNPTAFYLCASSVFNQPQHFGDGTRLSIL.

In its sample, this clone was seen a few times. This chain connects TRBV25-1 to TRBJ1-3; 7 bases are shared with TRBD1. In germline, CDR1 is MGHDK, CDR2 SYGVNS. V was pared by 8 bases and J by 0 bases, with 7 bases of the junction left unmatched. The CDR3 is 15 amino acids. The CDR3: CASGGQASSGNTIYF. The CDR3 bases are TGTGCCAGCGGTGGACAGGCGAGCTCTGGAAACACCATATATTTT.

This chain uses TRBV9 with TRBJ2-7; TRBD2 is a possible D gene (6 bases). V shed 3 bases and J shed 9 bases, with 25 bases lying between them. The CDR3 is 16 amino acids. From germline, CDR1 is SGDLS and CDR2 YYNGEE. The CDR3 is CASSGRDFLARVGQYF. The CDR3 coding sequence is TGTGCCAGCAGCGGCCGGGACTTCTTAGCTCGGGTAGGGCAGTACTTC.

This clone came up a few times. The chain carries TRBV19 and TRBJ2-3, with 10 bases identical to TRBD2. This CDR3 is built from 15 residues. J lost 5 bases, V lost 7 bases, and 9 bases had no gene match. CDR1 is LNHDA and CDR2 is SQIVND in the germline V gene (reference sequence). This chain's CDR3 is CASTPSGRRGDTQYF. The CDR3 nucleotides read TGTGCCAGTACGCCTAGCGGGAGAAGGGGAGATACGCAGTATTTT.

The J gene is TRBJ2-5, the V gene TRBV5-1, with 8 bases that match TRBD1. The DNA end is a closer match to TRBJ2-7, so the J assignment may be wrong. The length of the CDR3 is 14 residues. Germline-derived CDR1 and CDR2 are SGHRS and YFSETQ. The CDR3 protein is CASSPADRGDEQYF. In DNA, the CDR3 is TGCGCCAGCAGCCCGGCAGACAGGGGAGACGAGCAGTACTTC.

The chain links TRBV30 to TRBJ1-4; TRBD1 agrees at 11 bases. Germline values: CDR1 GTSNPN, CDR2 SVGIG (reference sequence). The V gene end was trimmed by 7 bases and the J gene end by 8 bases; junction bases not matched to a gene: 6. This CDR3 has 13 residues. The CDR3 region has the DNA TGTGCCTTCTCGAGGGACAGGGGGGAAAAACTGTTTTTT. Its translation: CAFSRDRGEKLFF.

This clone was seen a handful of times. The chain uses TRBV7-2 and TRBJ2-7; 7 bases are a match to TRBD2. Germline V gene lookup returns CDR1 SGHTA and CDR2 FQGNSA. There are 17 residues in the CDR3. V shed 2 bases and J 2 bases; nucleotides not matched to a gene: 12. CDR3 region: CASSLPPLRLAPYEQYF. Written as DNA, the CDR3 is TGTGCCAGCAGCTTACCACCTTTGAGACTAGCACCCTACGAGCAGTACTTC.

The J gene is TRBJ1-1, the V gene TRBV7-8; the D is unclear. In germline, CDR1 is SGHVS, CDR2 FQNEAQ. Trimming shortened V by 5 bases and J by 4 bases, and 8 bases separated the two germline ends. CDR3 length: 12 amino acids. CDR3 nucleotide sequence: TGTGCCAGCAGCCGGGTGTTCACTGAAGCTTTCTTT. As protein: CASSRVFTEAFF.

The sample holds a few counts of this clone. The chain carries TRBV9 and TRBJ2-3; D gene ambiguous. Germline loops: CDR1 SGDLS, CDR2 YYNGEE. The CDR3 length is 13 residues. Trimming took off 3 bases at V and 5 bases at J, with 10 bases between the two ends. CDR3 loop: CASSASTRDTQYF. DNA of the CDR3: TGTGCCAGCAGCGCCTCAACACGAGATACGCAGTATTTT.

The rearrangement uses TRBV19 and TRBJ1-5; 7 positions match TRBD1. In germline, CDR1 is LNHDA, CDR2 SQIVND (reference sequence). This CDR3 is 17 amino acids long. Trimming at V came to 5 bases and at J to 6 bases, leaving 16 bases not matched to a gene. CDR3 DNA sequence: TGTGCCAGTAGTTTCTTCCGGACAGGAGAAACGGTTCAGCCCCAGCATTTT. Protein product: CASSFFRTGETVQPQHF.

The sample holds a few counts of this clone. The CDR3 DNA is TGTGCCAGCAGCCGACTAATTAGTGGAGAGACCCAGTACTTC. Translating gives CASSRLISGETQYF. The chain carries TRBV7-9 and TRBJ2-5; possibly TRBD2 for D (5 bases). This CDR3 is 14 amino acids long. Trimming left V 5 bases short and J 4 bases short, with 14 bases between. The germline V gene encodes CDR1 SEHNR and CDR2 FQNEAQ (reference sequence).

This clone turned up a few times. The J gene is TRBJ2-5, the V gene TRBV7-9; 9 bases are a match to TRBD1. The CDR3 is 14 residues long. J was trimmed by 5 bases and V by 5 bases; bases with no gene match: 6. CDR1 and CDR2 from the germline V gene are SEHNR and FQNEAQ (reference sequence). CDR3 region: CASSPRQGVETQYF. The CDR3 region has the DNA TGTGCCAGCAGCCCCCGACAGGGGGTGGAGACCCAGTACTTC.

This clone was detected only a few times. V and J are TRBV19 and TRBJ2-1; possibly TRBD2 for D (5 bases). Germline V gene lookup returns CDR1 LNHDA and CDR2 SQIVND (reference sequence). The CDR3 extends over 12 amino acids. V dropped 9 bases and J dropped 10 bases, with 16 bases sitting between them. The CDR3 sequence is CASRETAREQFF. Here the CDR3 DNA reads TGTGCCAGCCGGGAAACAGCTCGGGAGCAGTTCTTC.